A single sample is the source of the 15 T cell receptor beta chains below, sequenced in a study of identical twins (TCRdb year 2016). The protocol used for the library was 5' RACE. The sequencer was an Illumina HiSeq 2000. TCRdb applied fastp at Q25 and MiXCR to the public reads, then kept only in-frame beta chains. One record per CDR3 amino acid sequence lists the most common genes and DNA. This sample holds some 1,700,000 distinct CDR3 sequences; roughly 35% were observed only once. Jointly, the top ten make up 0.25% to 0.3% of the sample. Sequencing was carried out using cord blood. Receptors originate from a newborn girl in good health.

A few counts support this clonotype. The genes are TRBV5-1 and TRBJ2-1, with D maybe TRBD1 (5 bases). Germline values: CDR1 SGHRS, CDR2 YFSETQ. Trimming pared 2 bases from V and 5 bases from J, leaving 23 bases between. The length of the CDR3 is 18 residues. CDR3 nucleotide sequence: TGCGCCAGCAGCTTTATTCCATTTTGGGGCAGGGTGAACAATGAGCAGTTCTTC. Translated, it gives CASSFIPFWGRVNNEQFF.

This clonotype appeared a few times. V usage is TRBV2 and J usage is TRBJ2-7, with D tentatively TRBD1 or TRBD2 (5 bases each). The CDR3 is made up of 15 amino acids. V lost 2 bases and J lost 0, with 11 bases in between. The germline gives CDR1 SNHLY, CDR2 FYNNEI. The CDR3, as DNA: TGTGCCAGCAGTGAACAATGGGACGCCTCCTACGAGCAGTACTTC. This codes for CASSEQWDASYEQYF.

The table lists this clonotype with a few counts. V is TRBV2 and J is TRBJ2-7; TRBD2 aligns across 11 bases. J gave up 0 bases and V 7 bases, and 5 bases lay outside the gene matches. The CDR3 totals 15 residues. Germline V gives CDR1 SNHLY, CDR2 FYNNEI. The CDR3 coding sequence is TGTGCCAGCAAATCCGGACTAGCGGGCTCCTACGAGCAGTACTTC. Translated: CASKSGLAGSYEQYF.

CDR3 coding DNA: TGTGCCAGCTGTAGGGGGCGGGTGAATGAGCAGTACTTC. Protein product: CASCRGRVNEQYF. The V call is TRBV6-5, the J call TRBJ2-7; 7 bases match TRBD1. Germline trimming cut 8 bases from V and 7 bases from J; bases unmatched to any gene: 11. Germline CDR1 is MNHEY and CDR2 is SVGAGI. The CDR3 consists of 13 residues.

Comment on this clonotype: Germline and junction disagree at one end, which may indicate a read error. The CDR3 region is CASGLAGAKNVQYF. In DNA form, the CDR3 reads TGTGCCAGCGGACTAGCGGGAGCCAAAAACGTTCAGTACTTC. The V and J genes are TRBV2 and TRBJ2-4; TRBD2 matches at 13 bases. In germline, CDR1 is SNHLY, CDR2 FYNNEI. This CDR3 contains 14 residues.

The V and J genes are TRBV20-1 and TRBJ1-2; D is possibly TRBD1 (5 bases). CDR1 and CDR2 from the germline V gene are DFQATT and SNEGSKA (reference sequence). CDR3 size: 14 residues. V was shortened by 0 bases and J by 4 bases, with 12 bases between the two germline ends. Here the CDR3 reads CSARDLFRAYGYTF. The CDR3 region has the DNA TGCAGTGCTAGAGATCTGTTCAGGGCCTATGGCTACACCTTC.

This clonotype was recorded at least ten times. The CDR3 nucleotides read TGTGCCAGCAGCCGGGGCCGGGAGACCCAGTACTTC. This codes for CASSRGRETQYF. This sequence joins TRBV28 and TRBJ2-5, with D perhaps matching TRBD1 or TRBD2 (5 bases each). V was trimmed by 6 bases and J by 5 bases, leaving 10 bases between them. CDR3 length: 12 residues. From germline, CDR1 is MDHEN and CDR2 SYDVKM. The complete variable domain, with remaining parts taken from reference TRBV28 and TRBJ2-5, reads DVKVTQSSRYLVKRTGEKVFLECVQDMDHENMFWYRQDPGLGLRLIYFSYDVKMKEKGDIPEGYSVSREKKERFSLILESASTNQTSMYLCASSRGRETQYFGPGTRLLVL.

V and J are TRBV7-2 and TRBJ2-1; maybe TRBD2 (7 bases). The last part of the DNA fits TRBJ2-7 better; the J call may be wrong. The CDR3 loop spans 17 amino acids. CDR1 is SGHTA and CDR2 is FQGNSA in the germline V gene. CDR3: CASSQNFAGASYNEQYF. CDR3 coding DNA: TGTGCCAGCAGCCAAAACTTCGCGGGGGCATCCTACAATGAGCAGTACTTC.

This clonotype was observed a handful of times. V is TRBV28 and J is TRBJ2-4, with 9 bases identical to TRBD1. J lost 0 bases, V lost 6 bases, and 3 bases had no gene match. This CDR3 spans 15 amino acids. Germline V gene lookup returns CDR1 MDHEN and CDR2 SYDVKM. The CDR3 sequence is CASSHRGQAKNIQYF. CDR3 nucleotides: TGTGCCAGCAGCCACAGGGGGCAAGCCAAAAACATTCAGTACTTC.

This clonotype was observed a handful of times. The rearrangement links TRBV5-1 to TRBJ1-2; the match to TRBD1 covers 8 bases. The CDR3 has 15 residues. The V gene's germline CDR1 is SGHRS and CDR2 YFSETQ. Unmatched junction bases numbered 4, after V lost 3 bases and J lost 0 bases. The CDR3 nucleotides read TGCGCCAGCAGCTACCCGGACAGGGCTAACTATGGCTACACCTTC. The encoded protein is CASSYPDRANYGYTF.

This clonotype occurred many times. V is TRBV12-3 or TRBV12-4 and J is TRBJ2-5, with D maybe TRBD2 (6 bases). The CDR3 is 15 residues long. The ends were cut back, 5 bases at V and 5 bases at J, with 18 bases in the middle. In DNA, the CDR3 is TGTGCCAGCAGTGCGCAACCGGGACTCCGGGAGACCCAGTACTTC. It is translated as CASSAQPGLRETQYF.

This rearrangement joins TRBV5-1 to TRBJ2-3; tentatively, D is TRBD1 or TRBD2 (6 bases each). Trimming removed 4 bases at V and 10 bases at J, with 16 bases between. The CDR3 extends over 13 amino acids. Germline V gene lookup returns CDR1 SGHRS and CDR2 YFSETQ. The CDR3 reads CASSRTRGDAQYF. CDR3 nucleotides: TGCGCCAGCAGCCGAACTAGGGGGGATGCGCAGTATTTT.

In its sample, this clonotype was seen a few times. The chain links TRBV5-6 to TRBJ2-3, with D possibly TRBD2 on 5 matching bases. CDR1 SGHDT and CDR2 YYEEEE come from the germline V gene. The CDR3 totals 16 residues. V was cut by 3 bases and J by 3 bases, with 17 bases left in between. CDR3 protein: CASSWITGRVTDTQYF. CDR3 in DNA: TGTGCCAGCAGCTGGATCACTGGGCGGGTAACAGATACGCAGTATTTT. Together with reference TRBV5-6 and TRBJ2-3, the CDR3 gives the full variable domain: DAGVTQSPTHLIKTRGQQVTLRCSPKSGHDTVSWYQQALGQGPQFIFQYYEEEERQRGNFPDRFSGHQFPNYSSELNVNALLLGDSALYLCASSWITGRVTDTQYFGPGTRLTVL.

The chain employs TRBV10-3 and TRBJ1-4; D might be TRBD1 (6 bases). The ends were cut back, 4 bases at V and 3 bases at J, with 18 bases in the middle. This CDR3 is 17 amino acids long. Germline CDR1 is ENHRY and CDR2 is SYGVKD. The CDR3 sequence is CAISGTGGNRANEKLFF. CDR3 DNA sequence: TGTGCCATCAGTGGAACCGGGGGCAATCGGGCTAATGAAAAACTGTTTTTT.

This chain uses TRBV6-1 with TRBJ2-5, with D possibly being TRBD2 (6 bases). Germline V CDR1 and CDR2: MNHNS, SASEGT. The CDR3 sequence is 13 residues long. The V end was cut by 4 bases, the J end by 9 bases, with 15 bases between. The CDR3 coding sequence is TGTGCCAGCAGTGTCCGGTGGAGGGTGGCCCAGTACTTC. Amino acid sequence: CASSVRWRVAQYF.